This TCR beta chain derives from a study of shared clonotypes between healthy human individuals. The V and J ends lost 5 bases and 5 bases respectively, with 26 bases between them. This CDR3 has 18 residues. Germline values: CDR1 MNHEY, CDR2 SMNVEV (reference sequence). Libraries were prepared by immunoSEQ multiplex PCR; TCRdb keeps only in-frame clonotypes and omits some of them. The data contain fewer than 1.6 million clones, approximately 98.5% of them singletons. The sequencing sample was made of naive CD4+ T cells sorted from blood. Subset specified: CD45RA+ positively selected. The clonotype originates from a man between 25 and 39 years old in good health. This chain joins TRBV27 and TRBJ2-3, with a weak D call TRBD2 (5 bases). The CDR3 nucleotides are TGTGCCAGCAGTCTTACTGGACTGGCCCGTTCAGTCGTAGATACGCAGTATTTT. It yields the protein CASSLTGLARSVVDTQYF.